The 19 T cell receptor beta chains below were found in one sample sequenced in a study of cytomegalovirus exposure and HLA in healthy donors. Profiled with immunoSEQ multiplex PCR; TCRdb holds only in-frame clones, not every one. The repertoire has about 130,000 clones, 85% to 95% of them found once; the top ten carry 1% to 1.5%. Specimen: PBMCs. The receptors were sampled from a woman in her late teens or twenties in good health and CMV-seronegative.

The CDR3 DNA reads as TGTGCCAGCAGCTCCTCGGGGACTAGCAACCTTATGGGAGCAGATACGCAGTATTTT. Amino acid sequence: CASSSSGTSNLMGADTQYF. The chain links TRBV7-3 to TRBJ2-3; 9 positions match TRBD2. V was clipped by 4 bases and J by 4 bases; unmatched bases: 18. This CDR3 contains 19 residues. The germline V gene has CDR1 SGHTA and CDR2 FQGTGA. Full variable domain (outside the CDR3, taken from reference TRBV7-3 and TRBJ2-3): GAGVSQTPSNKVTEKGKYVELRCDPISGHTALYWYRQSLGQGPEFLIYFQGTGAADDSGLPNDRFFAVRPEGSVSTLKIQRTERGDSAVYLCASSSSGTSNLMGADTQYFGPGTRLTVL.

This chain links TRBV6-5 with TRBJ1-1; 11 bases align to TRBD1. The germline V gene has CDR1 MNHEY and CDR2 SVGAGI. The CDR3 is 15 amino acids. V lost 4 bases, J lost 8 bases, and 9 bases stayed unmatched. The CDR3 bases are TGTGCCAGCAGTTGGAGCTGGACAGGGGGCTACGAAGCTTTCTTT. Translated, it gives CASSWSWTGGYEAFF.

The chain carries TRBV28 and TRBJ1-5; possible D gene TRBD1, 5 bases. V was trimmed by 3 bases and J by 6 bases, leaving 9 bases between them. Germline lookup yields CDR1 MDHEN and CDR2 SYDVKM. This CDR3 region has 13 residues. CDR3 in amino acids: CASSFQGPQPQHF. CDR3 nucleotides: TGTGCCAGCAGTTTTCAGGGCCCTCAGCCCCAGCATTTT.

The genes are TRBV5-1 and TRBJ2-5; D might be TRBD1 (5 bases). The CDR3 extends over 15 amino acids. The germline V gene encodes CDR1 SGHRS and CDR2 YFSETQ. With 4 bases removed from V and 5 bases from J, the gap between germline ends came to 18 bases. CDR3 coding DNA: TGCGCCAGCAGCCCGGAAAAGGGGTTTAGCGAGACCCAGTACTTC. Protein product: CASSPEKGFSETQYF.

J is TRBJ2-1 and V is TRBV9, with TRBD2 matching 7 bases. The V and J ends lost 3 bases and 2 bases, in that order; junction bases with no gene match: 2. The germline CDR1 and CDR2 sequences are SGDLS and YYNGEE. The CDR3 extends over 14 amino acids. CDR3 residues: CASSGGGAYNEQFF. CDR3 sequence (DNA): TGTGCCAGCAGCGGCGGGGGTGCCTACAATGAGCAGTTCTTC.

The chain recombines TRBV14 with TRBJ2-3, with unresolved D. The germline V gene encodes CDR1 SGHDN and CDR2 FVKESK. The CDR3 runs to 15 residues. V dropped 2 bases and J dropped 4 bases, with 13 bases sitting between them. CDR3 loop: CASSQTSFSADTQYF. The CDR3 bases are TGTGCCAGCAGCCAAACGTCCTTTTCGGCAGATACGCAGTATTTT.

This clone occurred a few times. The chain employs TRBV25-1 and TRBJ1-2; TRBD1 agrees at 9 bases. Germline assignment: CDR1 MGHDK and CDR2 SYGVNS. The length of the CDR3 is 14 residues. With V trimmed by 3 bases and J by 7 bases, 6 bases remained unmatched. In nucleotides, the CDR3 is TGTGCCAGCAGTGACCGGGACAGGGTAGGTGGCTACACCTTC. Its protein is CASSDRDRVGGYTF.

This clone has just a few counts. The CDR3 here is CASEPSPGTSGKIAYEQYF. The CDR3 DNA reads as TGTGCCAGCGAACCGAGTCCCGGGACTAGCGGGAAGATCGCCTACGAGCAGTACTTC. J is TRBJ2-7 and V is TRBV28; 13 bases are a match to TRBD2. Looked up from germline, CDR1 is MDHEN and CDR2 is SYDVKM. The V and J ends lost 8 bases and 2 bases, in that order; junction bases with no gene match: 18. The CDR3 length is 19 residues.

The CDR3 DNA sequence: TGTGCCTGGTCCGCCGGTCCCTATGGCTACACCTTC. This gives the protein CAWSAGPYGYTF. V is TRBV30 and J is TRBJ1-2; no reliable D call. The germline V gene encodes CDR1 GTSNPN and CDR2 SVGIG (reference sequence). The CDR3 runs to 12 residues. The V end was cut by 5 bases, the J end by 4 bases, with 11 bases between.

The chain employs TRBV9 and TRBJ1-2; D is possibly TRBD1 (5 bases). V was shortened by 3 bases and J by 4 bases, with 16 bases between the two germline ends. This CDR3 has 15 amino acids. Germline lookup yields CDR1 SGDLS and CDR2 YYNGEE. The CDR3 nucleotides read TGTGCCAGCAGCGCTTTAGGGGCTGGCGGCTATGGCTACACCTTC. Protein: CASSALGAGGYGYTF.

In this sample, this clone turned up once. The chain is built from TRBV30 and TRBJ2-6; D remains ambiguous. CDR3 size: 12 residues. Between the trimmed V and J ends, which lost 8 bases and 0 bases, there was a span of 5 bases. From germline, CDR1 is GTSNPN and CDR2 SVGIG (reference sequence). CDR3 residues: CARISGANVLTF. The DNA for the CDR3 is TGTGCCCGTATCTCTGGGGCCAACGTCCTGACTTTC.

The chain links TRBV2 to TRBJ1-1, with a weak D call TRBD1 (5 bases). Per the germline V gene, CDR1 is SNHLY and CDR2 is FYNNEI. V lost 5 bases and J 2 bases, leaving 9 bases between the germline ends. The CDR3 spans 13 residues. The CDR3: CASSRQLNTEAFF. The CDR3 region has the DNA TGTGCCAGCAGTCGACAGCTAAACACTGAAGCTTTCTTT.

J is TRBJ1-1 and V is TRBV5-1; D ambiguous. Germline CDR1 reads SGHRS; CDR2 reads YFSETQ. The CDR3 is 14 residues long. The V and J ends lost 1 base and 1 base respectively, with 8 bases between them. CDR3 nucleotide sequence: TGCGCCAGCAGCTTGTCATCCGGGAACACTGAAGCTTTCTTT. It codes for CASSLSSGNTEAFF.

The chain combines TRBV5-5 with TRBJ2-1, with D tentatively TRBD2 (5 bases). This CDR3 spans 14 amino acids. Germline V gives CDR1 SGHKS, CDR2 YYEKEE (reference sequence). Trimming stripped 1 base from V and 3 bases from J, with 8 bases between. This chain's CDR3 is CASSLTSVYNEQFF. CDR3 coding DNA: TGTGCCAGCAGCTTGACTAGTGTCTACAATGAGCAGTTCTTC.

V and J are TRBV13 and TRBJ1-4; possibly TRBD1 for D (6 bases). This CDR3 comprises 13 residues. Germline V CDR1 and CDR2: PRHDT, FYEKMQ (reference sequence). Trimming left V 5 bases short and J 8 bases short, with 12 bases between. The CDR3 protein is CASSIRTDEKLFF. The CDR3 DNA sequence: TGTGCCAGCAGCATTCGGACAGACGAAAAACTGTTTTTT.

This sequence joins TRBV11-1 and TRBJ2-1; no clear D gene. V lost 1 base and J 10 bases, leaving 11 bases between the germline ends. The CDR3 loop spans 13 amino acids. The germline CDR1 and CDR2 sequences are SGHAT and FQDESV (reference sequence). DNA for the CDR3: TGTGCCAGCAGCTTAGGATCCCTAGGAGAGCAGTTCTTC. This gives the protein CASSLGSLGEQFF.

This clone was counted a single time. The genes are TRBV27 and TRBJ2-2, with D tentatively TRBD2 (5 bases). The CDR3 length is 14 residues. Germline V lookup: CDR1 MNHEY, CDR2 SMNVEV (reference sequence). V was pared by 6 bases and J by 7 bases, with 15 bases between. The CDR3 reads CASRRQTISGELFF. The CDR3 region has the DNA TGTGCCAGCAGGCGGCAGACTATCAGCGGGGAGCTGTTTTTT.

The chain recombines TRBV15 with TRBJ2-3; D perhaps matches TRBD1 (6 bases). CDR3 length equals 14 residues. CDR1 is LNHNV, CDR2 YYDKDF, per germline (reference sequence). V gave up 0 bases and J gave up 6 bases, with 10 bases separating them. In DNA, the CDR3 is TGTGCCACCAGCAGAGATCAGGGGTCGGATACGCAGTATTTT. Amino acids: CATSRDQGSDTQYF.

This chain connects TRBV27 to TRBJ1-1; no clear D gene. CDR3 size: 14 residues. Per germline, CDR1 MNHEY and CDR2 SMNVEV (reference sequence). Trimming removed 3 bases at V and 0 bases at J, with 8 bases between. CDR3 sequence (DNA): TGTGCCAGCAGTTTTTCGACACTGAACACTGAAGCTTTCTTT. Protein: CASSFSTLNTEAFF.